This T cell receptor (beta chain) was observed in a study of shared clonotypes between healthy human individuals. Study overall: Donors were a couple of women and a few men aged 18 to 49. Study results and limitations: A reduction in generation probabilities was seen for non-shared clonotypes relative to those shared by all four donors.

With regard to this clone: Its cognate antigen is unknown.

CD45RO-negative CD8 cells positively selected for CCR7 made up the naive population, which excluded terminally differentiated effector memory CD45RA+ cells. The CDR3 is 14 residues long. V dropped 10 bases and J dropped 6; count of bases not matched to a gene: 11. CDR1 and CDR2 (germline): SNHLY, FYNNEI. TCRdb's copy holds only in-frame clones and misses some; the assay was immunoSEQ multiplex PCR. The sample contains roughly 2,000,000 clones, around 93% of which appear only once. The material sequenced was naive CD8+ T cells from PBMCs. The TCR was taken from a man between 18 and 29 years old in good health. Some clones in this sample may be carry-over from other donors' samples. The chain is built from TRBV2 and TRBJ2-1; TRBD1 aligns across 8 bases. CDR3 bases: TGTGCCACTAACACCGGGACAGGACGCAATGAGCAGTTCTTC. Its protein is CATNTGTGRNEQFF. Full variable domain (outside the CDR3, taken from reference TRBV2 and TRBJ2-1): EPEVTQTPSHQVTQMGQEVILRCVPISNHLYFYWYRQILGQKVEFLVSFYNNEISEKSEIFDDQFSVERPDGSNFTLKIRSTKLEDSAMYFCATNTGTGRNEQFFGPGTRLTVL.